Shown below are 32 T cell receptor beta chains from a single sample sequenced in a study of blood T cells in healthy people across ages. It was with a sample-barcoded 5' primer and a J-beta primer mix that a second PCR of roughly 7 to 12 cycles was run. One entry per CDR3 protein results from TCRdb running MiXCR on the 5' RACE reads. The sample holds some 710,000 distinct CDR3 sequences, less than 60% seen once. Sequences were obtained from blood. The receptors stem from a man at least 80 years old in good health.

This clonotype was recorded a few times. This CDR3 is CASSLDSGSATYEQYF. The CDR3 nucleotides are TGCGCCAGCAGCTTGGATAGCGGGAGTGCAACCTACGAGCAGTACTTC. The rearrangement joins TRBV5-1 to TRBJ2-7; 9 bases agree with TRBD2. This CDR3 region has 16 residues. Germline V gene data show CDR1 as SGHRS and CDR2 as YFSETQ. Trimming cost V 0 bases and J 2 bases; bases outside gene matches: 6.

The chain employs TRBV5-5 and TRBJ2-1, with 11 bases matching TRBD2. CDR1 is SGHKS and CDR2 is YYEKEE in the germline V gene (reference sequence). This CDR3 is 15 amino acids long. Trimming at V came to 9 bases and at J to 3 bases, leaving 8 bases not matched to a gene. Here the CDR3 reads CATSRGLADYNEQFF. DNA for the CDR3: TGTGCCACTTCGAGGGGACTAGCGGACTACAATGAGCAGTTCTTC.

The V and J genes are TRBV29-1 and TRBJ2-4; D ambiguous. Per the germline V gene, CDR1 is SQVTM and CDR2 is ANQGSEA. CDR3 size: 12 residues. Deletions cut 7 bases from V and 1 base from J, with 8 bases between. The CDR3 loop is CSAEEAKNIQYF. In nucleotides, the CDR3 is TGCAGCGCAGAGGAGGCCAAAAACATTCAGTACTTC. Variable domain in full (rest from reference TRBV29-1 and TRBJ2-4): SAVISQKPSRDICQRGTSLTIQCQVDSQVTMMFWYRQQPGQSLTLIATANQGSEATYESGFVIDKFPISRPNLTFSTLTVSNMSPEDSSIYLCSAEEAKNIQYFGAGTRLSVL.

Details on this clonotype: A much larger clone sits a single nucleotide away, making a read error possible. The chain couples TRBV9 to TRBJ2-7; 7 bases are a match to TRBD2. V gave up 4 bases and J gave up 7 bases; unmatched junction bases: 8. This CDR3 has 13 amino acids. Germline V gene lookup returns CDR1 SGDLS and CDR2 YYNGEE. CDR3 in amino acids: CASSPTLAEEQYF. The CDR3 nucleotides are TGTGCCAGCAGCCCGACCCTAGCGGAAGAGCAGTACTTC.

The rearrangement links TRBV20-1 to TRBJ2-7; 7 bases line up with TRBD2. Germline V gene lookup returns CDR1 DFQATT and CDR2 SNEGSKA (reference sequence). The CDR3 extends over 13 amino acids. Unmatched junction bases numbered 5, after V lost 5 bases and J lost 1 base. This chain's CDR3 is CSAYGGGSYEQYF. Here the CDR3 DNA reads TGCAGTGCTTACGGCGGGGGATCCTACGAGCAGTACTTC.

The chain uses TRBV12-3 or TRBV12-4 and TRBJ2-1; D possibly corresponds to TRBD2 (6 bases). The end of the DNA aligns better with TRBJ2-7, so the J call may be wrong. The CDR3 is made up of 16 amino acids. Here the CDR3 DNA reads TGTGCCAGCAGTAGACCGCTAGCGCACTCCTACAATGAGCAGTACTTC. Amino acid sequence: CASSRPLAHSYNEQYF.

Concerning this clonotype: A much larger clonotype is one base distant, so this may be a read error. The V gene is TRBV7-6, the J gene TRBJ2-5; D is unresolved. The germline CDR1 and CDR2 sequences are SGHVS and FNYEAQ. The germline V and J ends were trimmed by 5 bases and 11 bases, with 12 bases remaining between them. This CDR3 is built from 11 residues. The CDR3 loop reads CASSQALEQYF. CDR3 DNA: TGTGCCAGCAGCCAGGCCCTTGAGCAGTACTTC.

The chain employs TRBV25-1 and TRBJ2-1, with 11 nucleotides matching TRBD2. Germline values: CDR1 MGHDK, CDR2 SYGVNS. V was pared by 4 bases and J by 1 base, with 0 bases of the junction left unmatched. The CDR3 length is 15 residues. DNA for the CDR3: TGTGCCAGCAGTGGACTAGCGGGGTCCTACAATGAGCAGTTCTTC. Translation: CASSGLAGSYNEQFF. The complete variable domain, with remaining parts taken from reference TRBV25-1 and TRBJ2-1, reads EADIYQTPRYLVIGTGKKITLECSQTMGHDKMYWYQQDPGMELHLIHYSYGVNSTEKGDLSSESTVSRIRTEHFPLTLESARPSHTSQYLCASSGLAGSYNEQFFGPGTRLTVL.

This chain connects TRBV29-1 to TRBJ2-3, with unresolved D. V dropped 1 base and J dropped 0 bases, with 8 bases sitting between them. The CDR3 is 14 amino acids. Germline assignment: CDR1 SQVTM and CDR2 ANQGSEA. The CDR3 DNA follows: TGCAGCGTTGAAGGTTGGGCCAGCACAGATACGCAGTATTTT. Protein product: CSVEGWASTDTQYF.

The chain couples TRBV4-3 to TRBJ1-2, with a weak D call TRBD1 (6 bases). The germline V gene has CDR1 LGHNA and CDR2 YSLEER. The CDR3 is made up of 16 amino acids. Deletions cut 3 bases from V and 5 bases from J, with 19 bases between. The chain's CDR3 is CASSHDVRGGGYGYTF. CDR3 coding DNA: TGCGCCAGCAGCCATGATGTCCGGGGAGGGGGTTATGGCTACACCTTC.

This clonotype occurred a few times. This chain joins TRBV5-1 and TRBJ2-1; D is unclear. Germline lookup yields CDR1 SGHRS and CDR2 YFSETQ. The CDR3 length is 14 residues. Trimming stripped 2 bases from V and 8 bases from J, with 14 bases between. In nucleotides, the CDR3 is TGCGCCAGCAGCTTTGGCGTGACGAGCGATGAGCAGTTCTTC. The encoded protein is CASSFGVTSDEQFF.

Regarding this clonotype: This may be a read error: a much more frequent sequence differs by one nucleotide. This chain connects TRBV7-2 to TRBJ2-4; possible D gene TRBD2, 5 bases. The CDR3 contains 13 residues. The V gene lost 5 bases and the J gene lost 7 bases, with 12 bases spanning the gap. Germline V gene sequence: CDR1 SGHTA, CDR2 FQGNSA. The CDR3 bases are TGTGCCAGCAGCCCGGACGGGAAGAACATTCAGTACTTC. Protein: CASSPDGKNIQYF.

The genes are TRBV12-3 or TRBV12-4 and TRBJ2-3; D might be TRBD2 (5 bases). The CDR3 consists of 14 residues. The V end was cut by 3 bases, the J end by 6 bases, with 13 bases between. CDR3 loop: CASSLGGSLDTQYF. CDR3 DNA: TGTGCCAGCAGTTTGGGTGGGAGCTTGGATACGCAGTATTTT.

V and J are TRBV7-9 and TRBJ2-3; D is possibly TRBD2 (6 bases). The V gene lost 6 bases and the J gene lost 3 bases, with 13 bases spanning the gap. CDR1 and CDR2 from the germline V gene are SEHNR and FQNEAQ (reference sequence). This CDR3 is 14 amino acids long. This CDR3 reads CASRPGLATDTQYF. The CDR3 DNA is TGTGCCAGCAGGCCGGGACTGGCGACAGATACGCAGTATTTT.

This clonotype appeared once. A single base separates this from a much larger clone, so it may be a read error. The rearrangement uses TRBV20-1 and TRBJ2-7, with D perhaps matching TRBD1 or TRBD2 (5 bases each). Germline V gene sequence: CDR1 DFQATT, CDR2 SNEGSKA (reference sequence). The CDR3 runs 14 residues. V lost 8 bases and J lost 2, with 19 bases in between. The CDR3 protein is CSTTAGTDTYEQYF. The CDR3 DNA reads TGCAGTACTACCGCCGGGACGGACACCTACGAGCAGTACTTC.

The chain joins TRBV20-1 to TRBJ2-5; 9 nucleotides agree with TRBD2. Germline V lookup: CDR1 DFQATT, CDR2 SNEGSKA (reference sequence). The length of the CDR3 is 12 residues. V lost 5 bases to trimming and J lost 11 bases; unmatched junction nucleotides: 9. The CDR3 sequence is CSALSGRWEQYF. CDR3 DNA: TGCAGTGCTCTTAGCGGGAGATGGGAGCAGTACTTC.

This clonotype was seen a single time. V and J are TRBV2 and TRBJ2-7, with D perhaps matching TRBD1 (6 bases). This CDR3 region has 14 residues. V was trimmed by 8 bases and J by 4 bases, leaving 18 bases between them. Germline-derived CDR1 and CDR2 are SNHLY and FYNNEI. This CDR3 reads CASRPQGYGYEQYF. The CDR3, as DNA: TGTGCCAGCCGCCCGCAGGGGTATGGTTACGAGCAGTACTTC.

V gene TRBV27 combines with J gene TRBJ2-3; D is unresolved. Germline CDR1 and CDR2: MNHEY and SMNVEV (reference sequence). The length of the CDR3 is 14 residues. Trimming removed 7 bases from V and 2 bases from J, with 13 bases in between. This CDR3 reads CASTSAGYTDTQYF. CDR3 sequence (DNA): TGTGCCAGCACCTCCGCCGGGTACACAGATACGCAGTATTTT.

This clonotype was observed at least ten times. The rearrangement links TRBV7-2 to TRBJ2-1, with 8 bases aligning to TRBD2. CDR1 and CDR2 from the germline V gene are SGHTA and FQGNSA. The trim removed 1 base at V and 5 bases at J, leaving 13 bases unmatched. This CDR3 contains 18 residues. The DNA for the CDR3 is TGTGCCAGCAGCTTAGGAATCCAGCGGGAGAGGAGAAACAATGAGCAGTTCTTC. It encodes CASSLGIQRERRNNEQFF.

This clonotype was seen a handful of times. J is TRBJ2-1 and V is TRBV28; D is possibly TRBD1 (5 bases). Per germline, CDR1 MDHEN and CDR2 SYDVKM. CDR3 length equals 13 residues. V dropped 6 bases and J dropped 8 bases, with 14 bases sitting between them. In DNA, the CDR3 is TGTGCCAGCAGATACCAGGGTTTTGATGAGCAGTTCTTC. Its protein product is CASRYQGFDEQFF.

V is TRBV12-3 or TRBV12-4 and J is TRBJ1-2; D unclear. CDR3 size: 13 residues. V shed 6 bases and J shed 5 bases, with 13 bases lying between them. The CDR3 sequence is CASSHARPYGYTF. The CDR3, as DNA: TGTGCCAGCAGCCACGCGCGCCCTTATGGCTACACCTTC.

V is TRBV20-1 and J is TRBJ2-5, with D possibly being TRBD1 (6 bases). With 0 bases removed from V and 11 bases from J, the gap between germline ends came to 22 bases. CDR3 length equals 15 residues. Germline values: CDR1 DFQATT, CDR2 SNEGSKA (reference sequence). The CDR3 loop reads CSAREVDRLLNAQYF. CDR3 sequence (DNA): TGCAGTGCTAGAGAGGTCGACAGGCTCCTCAATGCGCAGTACTTC.

The chain has TRBV28 and TRBJ2-3; TRBD2 matches 9 bases. CDR1 and CDR2 from the germline V gene are MDHEN and SYDVKM. CDR3 length: 19 residues. J lost 3 bases, V lost 3 bases, and 16 bases had no gene match. This CDR3 reads CASSFGPSYIAGETDTQYF. The CDR3 nucleotides are TGTGCCAGCAGTTTCGGTCCCTCATATATAGCGGGAGAAACAGATACGCAGTATTTT.

V and J are TRBV11-3 and TRBJ2-3, with a weak D call TRBD2 (5 bases). Germline V gives CDR1 SGHNT, CDR2 YENEEA. Trimming removed 3 bases from V and 0 bases from J, with 13 bases in between. This CDR3 spans 16 amino acids. CDR3 protein: CASSFDGDSSTDTQYF. The CDR3 DNA reads TGTGCCAGCAGCTTTGACGGGGATTCTAGCACAGATACGCAGTATTTT.

This clonotype was seen a single time. At one of its ends the junction is not consistent with the germline gene, which may arise from a read error. The chain couples TRBV28 to TRBJ1-2; 7 bases fit TRBD1. The CDR3 has 13 amino acids. The germline V gene encodes CDR1 MDHEN and CDR2 SYDVKM. Here the CDR3 DNA reads TGTGCTAGCAGACCTACAGGGGCGGATGGCTACACCTTC. It yields the protein CASRPTGADGYTF.

This clonotype came up a few times. The chain uses TRBV7-2 and TRBJ1-2; perhaps TRBD1 as D (5 bases). V was trimmed by 5 bases and J by 6 bases, leaving 13 bases between them. CDR3 length: 13 amino acids. CDR1 is SGHTA, CDR2 FQGNSA, per germline. CDR3: CASSLWGDDGYTF. CDR3 DNA: TGTGCCAGCAGCCTATGGGGGGATGATGGCTACACCTTC.

J is TRBJ2-5 and V is TRBV6-5, with 8 bases that match TRBD1. The J call may be mistaken, given a closer DNA end match to TRBJ2-7. CDR1 is MNHEY, CDR2 SVGAGI, per germline. The CDR3 contains 14 residues. CDR3 region: CASSLDRAAAEQYF. The DNA of the CDR3 is TGTGCCAGCAGTTTGGACAGGGCGGCGGCCGAGCAGTACTTC.

As to this clonotype: A much larger clone lies one base from this, so it may be a read error. The chain is built from TRBV30 and TRBJ2-1; 8 bases match TRBD2. The end of the DNA aligns better with TRBJ2-7, so the J call may be wrong. The germline V gene encodes CDR1 GTSNPN and CDR2 SVGIG (reference sequence). The CDR3 is made up of 15 amino acids. CDR3 in DNA: TGTGCCTGGAGTAACGCGGGAGGCCCCTACAATGAGCAGTACTTC. It is translated as CAWSNAGGPYNEQYF.

To note about this clonotype: Compared with germline, one end of the junction differs, possibly owing to a read error. The rearrangement links TRBV5-1 to TRBJ2-7, with 9 bases that match TRBD1. The CDR3 extends over 14 amino acids. Per the germline V gene, CDR1 is SGHRS and CDR2 is YFSETQ. CDR3: CVSSSGQGGYEQYF. CDR3 DNA: TGCGTCAGCAGCTCGGGACAGGGTGGCTACGAGCAGTACTTC.

The rearrangement uses TRBV9 and TRBJ2-3; unclear D gene. The CDR3 is made up of 13 amino acids. Trimming removed 0 bases from V and 6 bases from J, with 8 bases in between. Germline-derived CDR1 and CDR2 are SGDLS and YYNGEE. As DNA, the CDR3 is TGTGCCAGCAGCGTAGAGGTCCTGGATACGCAGTATTTT. It is translated as CASSVEVLDTQYF.

The rearrangement joins TRBV24-1 to TRBJ2-7; D is perhaps TRBD2 (6 bases). Germline V gene lookup returns CDR1 KGHDR and CDR2 SFDVKD. CDR3 length: 14 residues. V dropped 7 bases and J dropped 2 bases, with 14 bases sitting between them. The CDR3 sequence: CATREGTVPYEQYF. In DNA, the CDR3 is TGTGCCACCAGGGAGGGGACGGTCCCCTACGAGCAGTACTTC.

The J gene is TRBJ2-3, the V gene TRBV28; TRBD1 is a possible D gene (5 bases). The CDR3 runs to 11 residues. Trimming pared 6 bases from V and 6 bases from J, leaving 7 bases between. The germline V gene encodes CDR1 MDHEN and CDR2 SYDVKM. Here the CDR3 reads CASRKGDTQYF. CDR3 in DNA: TGTGCCAGCAGGAAGGGGGATACGCAGTATTTT.